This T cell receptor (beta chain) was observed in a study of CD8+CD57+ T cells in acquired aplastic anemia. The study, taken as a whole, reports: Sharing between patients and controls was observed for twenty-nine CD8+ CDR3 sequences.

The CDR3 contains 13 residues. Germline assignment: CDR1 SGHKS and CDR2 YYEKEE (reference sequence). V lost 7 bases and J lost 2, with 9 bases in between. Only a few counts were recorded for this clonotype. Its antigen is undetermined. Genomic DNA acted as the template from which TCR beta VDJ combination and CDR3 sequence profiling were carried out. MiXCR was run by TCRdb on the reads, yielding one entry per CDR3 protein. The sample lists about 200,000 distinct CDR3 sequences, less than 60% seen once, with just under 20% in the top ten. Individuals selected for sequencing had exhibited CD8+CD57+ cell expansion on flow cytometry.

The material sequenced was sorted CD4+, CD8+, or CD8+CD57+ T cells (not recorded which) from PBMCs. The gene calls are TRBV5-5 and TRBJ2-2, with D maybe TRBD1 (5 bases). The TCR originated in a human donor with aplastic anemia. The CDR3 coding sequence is TGTGCCAGCCGACAGCTTAACACCGGGGAGCTGTTTTTT. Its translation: CASRQLNTGELFF.